These T cell receptor beta chains were read from a single sample in a study of T cell changes during pregnancy in multiple sclerosis. Repertoires were generated with immunoSEQ multiplex PCR, while TCRdb's copy carries only in-frame clones and drops some. The sample includes about 130,000 clones, roughly 97% of them seen just once. Here the sequenced sample was peripheral blood, taken after pregnancy. These receptors were obtained from a female donor with multiple sclerosis, enrolled in a pregnancy study. CDR3s include the opening cysteine and the closing phenylalanine or tryptophan. A D gene is named only where the DNA matches it firmly. Clone size, where shown, is once, few, many, or a class for clones that have expanded.

V: TRBV9
size: NA
D: TRBD2
length: 17
J: TRBJ2-7
CDR3: CASSDGTSGESSYEQYF
DNA: TGTGCCAGCAGCGACGGGACTAGCGGGGAGAGCTCCTACGAGCAGTACTTC

V: TRBV7-2
size: NA
D: NA
length: 13
J: TRBJ1-1
CDR3: CASSLAGGAEAFF
DNA: TGTGCCAGCAGCTTAGCCGGGGGGGCTGAAGCTTTCTTT

V: TRBV7-7
size: NA
D: TRBD1
length: 15
J: TRBJ2-5
CDR3: CASSLGTGGRETQYF
DNA: TGTGCTAGCAGCTTAGGGACAGGGGGTAGGGAGACCCAGTACTTC

V: TRBV6-5
size: NA
D: TRBD2
length: 16
J: TRBJ2-3
CDR3: CASSYRIAGGADTQYF
DNA: TGTGCCAGCAGTTACCGGATAGCGGGCGGCGCAGATACGCAGTATTTT

V: TRBV6-1
size: NA
D: TRBD2
length: 15
J: TRBJ2-7
CDR3: CASSEALAGPYEQYF
DNA: TGTGCCAGCAGTGAAGCGCTAGCGGGGCCCTACGAGCAGTACTTC

V: TRBV6-5
size: once
D: NA
length: 13
J: TRBJ1-5
CDR3: CASSYGGGQPQHF
DNA: TGTGCCAGCAGTTATGGCGGGGGTCAGCCCCAGCATTTT

V: TRBV28
size: NA
D: TRBD2
length: 15
J: TRBJ2-7
CDR3: CASSRSSGATYEQYF
DNA: TGTGCCAGCAGTCGTTCTAGCGGGGCGACCTACGAGCAGTACTTC

V: TRBV5-4
size: few
D: TRBD2
length: 16
J: TRBJ2-7
CDR3: CASSLTGASGIYEQYF
DNA: TGTGCCAGCAGCTTGACGGGCGCTAGCGGGATTTACGAGCAGTACTTC

V: TRBV4-1
size: NA
D: NA
length: 14
J: TRBJ1-3
CDR3: CASSQAGTGNTIYF
DNA: TGCGCCAGCAGCCAAGCAGGGACAGGAAACACCATATATTTT

V: TRBV19
size: NA
D: TRBD2
length: 13
J: TRBJ2-7
CDR3: CASSIAAGAEQYF
DNA: TGTGCCAGTAGTATCGCGGCGGGAGCTGAGCAGTACTTC

V: TRBV18
size: NA
D: NA
length: 14
J: TRBJ2-5
CDR3: CASSPPVRPETQYF
DNA: TGTGCCAGCTCACCACCCGTGAGGCCAGAGACCCAGTACTTC

V: TRBV7-2
size: once
D: TRBD1
length: 15
J: TRBJ2-2
CDR3: CASSFRQGNTGELFF
DNA: TGTGCCAGCAGCTTCAGACAGGGAAACACCGGGGAGCTGTTTTTT

V: TRBV28
size: NA
D: TRBD2
length: 15
J: TRBJ2-3
CDR3: CASSLLAGGPDTQYF
DNA: TGTGCCAGCAGTTTACTAGCGGGGGGGCCAGATACGCAGTATTTT

V: TRBV6-5
size: NA
D: NA
length: 15
J: TRBJ2-3
CDR3: CASSYTSGAADTQYF
DNA: TGTGCCAGCAGTTATACCTCCGGAGCCGCAGATACGCAGTATTTT

V: TRBV7-2
size: NA
D: NA
length: 15
J: TRBJ2-1
CDR3: CASSLDGISYNEQFF
DNA: TGTGCCAGCAGCTTAGACGGGATTAGCTACAATGAGCAGTTCTTC

V: TRBV7-6
size: NA
D: NA
length: 17
J: TRBJ2-7
CDR3: CASSLGAGGANSYEQYF
DNA: TGTGCCAGCAGCTTAGGAGCTGGAGGGGCCAACTCCTACGAGCAGTACTTC

V: TRBV19
size: NA
D: NA
length: 13
J: TRBJ2-2
CDR3: CASRGATTGELFF
DNA: TGTGCCAGTAGGGGGGCGACCACCGGGGAGCTGTTTTTT

V: TRBV19
size: NA
D: NA
length: 14
J: TRBJ2-2
CDR3: CASKPSANTGELFF
DNA: TGTGCCAGTAAGCCTAGCGCGAACACCGGGGAGCTGTTTTTT

V: TRBV19
size: NA
D: NA
length: 13
J: TRBJ2-1
CDR3: CASTTGFYNEQFF
DNA: TGTGCCAGTACCACAGGGTTCTACAATGAGCAGTTCTTC

V: TRBV27
size: once
D: NA
length: 15
J: TRBJ1-3
CDR3: CASSRGGIAGNTIYF
DNA: TGTGCCAGCAGTCGAGGGGGTATAGCTGGAAACACCATATATTTT

V: TRBV7-8
size: NA
D: TRBD1
length: 13
J: TRBJ2-7
CDR3: CASSLRDRYEQYF
DNA: TGTGCCAGCAGCTTACGGGACAGATACGAGCAGTACTTC

V: TRBV7-6
size: NA
D: NA
length: 16
J: TRBJ1-3
CDR3: CASSSHPLPSGNTIYF
DNA: TGTGCCAGCAGCTCCCATCCCCTACCCTCTGGAAACACCATATATTTT

V: TRBV7-9
size: NA
D: TRBD1
length: 14
J: TRBJ1-5
CDR3: CAIEQGAGGEPQHF
DNA: TGTGCCATTGAACAGGGGGCTGGAGGGGAGCCCCAGCATTTT

V: TRBV2
size: NA
D: TRBD1
length: 13
J: TRBJ2-3
CDR3: CAGQGVGTDTQYF
DNA: TGTGCAGGACAGGGAGTCGGAACAGATACGCAGTATTTT

V: TRBV7-9
size: NA
D: NA
length: 14
J: TRBJ2-7
CDR3: CASSYPRSPYEQYF
DNA: TGTGCCAGCAGCTACCCAAGGAGTCCCTACGAGCAGTACTTC

V: TRBV7-8
size: NA
D: NA
length: 15
J: TRBJ1-4
CDR3: CASSPSGRANEKLFF
DNA: TGTGCCAGCAGCCCCAGTGGGAGGGCTAATGAAAAACTGTTTTTT

V: TRBV5-6
size: NA
D: TRBD1
length: 17
J: TRBJ1-1
CDR3: CASSSSGDRVLNTEAFF
DNA: TGTGCCAGCAGCTCGTCGGGGGACAGGGTTCTGAACACTGAAGCTTTCTTT

V: TRBV19
size: NA
D: NA
length: 14
J: TRBJ1-5
CDR3: CASSVILSNQPQHF
DNA: TGTGCCAGTAGTGTTATACTTAGCAATCAGCCCCAGCATTTT

V: TRBV28
size: NA
D: NA
length: 14
J: TRBJ2-1
CDR3: CASSIPGSYNEQFF
DNA: TGTGCCAGCAGTATTCCGGGGTCCTACAATGAGCAGTTCTTC

V: TRBV5-1
size: NA
D: NA
length: 13
J: TRBJ2-7
CDR3: CASSLEGGLALYF
DNA: TGCGCCAGCAGCTTGGAAGGGGGCCTAGCGCTGTACTTC

V: TRBV28
size: NA
D: NA
length: 16
J: TRBJ2-3
CDR3: CASSLMLALGTDTQYF
DNA: TGTGCCAGCAGTTTAATGCTAGCCCTAGGCACAGATACGCAGTATTTT

V: TRBV9
size: NA
D: TRBD2
length: 15
J: TRBJ2-3
CDR3: CASSGEAGSTDTQYF
DNA: TGTGCCAGCAGCGGGGAAGCGGGGAGCACAGATACGCAGTATTTT

V: TRBV29-1
size: once
D: NA
length: 13
J: TRBJ2-1
CDR3: CSVAGGNYNEQFF
DNA: TGCAGCGTTGCCGGCGGGAATTACAATGAGCAGTTCTTC

V: TRBV27
size: NA
D: NA
length: 13
J: TRBJ1-2
CDR3: CASSSVPGYGYTF
DNA: TGTGCCAGCAGTTCGGTGCCTGGCTATGGCTACACCTTC

V: TRBV4-2
size: NA
D: NA
length: 16
J: TRBJ2-2
CDR3: CASSRTSGRVGGELFF
DNA: TGTGCCAGCAGCCGGACCTCTGGCAGGGTGGGCGGGGAGCTGTTTTTT

V: TRBV9
size: NA
D: TRBD2
length: 15
J: TRBJ2-1
CDR3: CASSELLAGVGEQFF
DNA: TGTGCCAGCAGCGAGTTACTAGCGGGAGTGGGTGAGCAGTTCTTC

V: TRBV5-4
size: NA
D: NA
length: 15
J: TRBJ2-1
CDR3: CASSLGREYYNEQFF
DNA: TGTGCCAGCAGCTTGGGACGGGAGTATTACAATGAGCAGTTCTTC

V: TRBV14
size: NA
D: NA
length: 17
J: TRBJ1-4
CDR3: CASSPNLREAANEKLFF
DNA: TGTGCCAGCAGCCCTAACCTCCGGGAAGCAGCTAATGAAAAACTGTTTTTT

V: TRBV6-1
size: NA
D: TRBD2
length: 18
J: TRBJ2-7
CDR3: CASSEGLAGASISYEQYF
DNA: TGTGCCAGCAGTGAAGGACTAGCGGGAGCTTCTATCTCCTACGAGCAGTACTTC

V: TRBV5-1
size: NA
D: TRBD1
length: 17
J: TRBJ1-2
CDR3: CASSLEGQGFAHYGYTF
DNA: TGCGCCAGCAGCTTAGAGGGACAGGGATTCGCTCACTATGGCTACACCTTC

V: TRBV9
size: NA
D: NA
length: 16
J: TRBJ2-3
CDR3: CASSVSPGPPGDTQYF
DNA: TGTGCCAGCAGCGTTTCCCCCGGACCCCCGGGGGATACGCAGTATTTT

V: TRBV6-6
size: NA
D: TRBD1
length: 12
J: TRBJ1-4
CDR3: CASSYRTGEAFF
DNA: TGTGCCAGCAGTTACAGGACAGGGGAGGCATTTTTT

V: TRBV19
size: NA
D: TRBD2
length: 15
J: TRBJ2-7
CDR3: CASSIGLAHKGEQYF
DNA: TGTGCCAGTAGTATAGGACTAGCCCATAAAGGCGAGCAGTACTTC

V: TRBV7-2
size: once
D: NA
length: 14
J: TRBJ1-2
CDR3: CASSLPSGDYGYTF
DNA: TGTGCCAGCAGCTTACCCTCAGGGGACTATGGCTACACCTTC

V: TRBV4-1
size: NA
D: TRBD2
length: 15
J: TRBJ2-7
CDR3: CASSQALAGGREQYF
DNA: TGCGCCAGCAGCCAAGCACTAGCGGGAGGACGTGAGCAGTACTTC